A selection of T cell receptor beta chains follows, all from one sample in a study of control samples from healthy donors and cancer patients. Profiling relied on immunoSEQ multiplex PCR, and the TCRdb table lists in-frame clones only, not all of them. The data hold fewer than 500,000 clones, with more than 80% observed a single time. Sequencing was carried out using PBMCs. Receptor source: a man aged 35-49 years with head and neck cancer. CDR3s include the opening cysteine and the closing phenylalanine or tryptophan. A D gene is named only where the DNA matches it firmly. Some rows mark clone size as missing; the rest say once, few, many or name a class of expanded clone.

d_gene: TRBD2
abundance: .
j_gene: TRBJ2-7
v_gene: TRBV6-5
CDR3aa: CARPRGGPYEQYF
CDR3nt: TGTGCCAGACCCCGGGGAGGGCCCTACGAGCAGTACTTC

d_gene: TRBD2
abundance: once
j_gene: TRBJ2-3
v_gene: TRBV5-1
CDR3aa: CASSPPSGSTDTQYF
CDR3nt: TGCGCCAGCAGCCCCCCTAGCGGGTCCACAGATACGCAGTATTTT

d_gene: .
abundance: .
j_gene: TRBJ1-1
v_gene: TRBV12-3/TRBV12-4
CDR3aa: CASSDTEAFF
CDR3nt: TGTGCCAGCAGTGATACTGAAGCTTTCTTT

d_gene: .
abundance: .
j_gene: TRBJ1-4
v_gene: TRBV13
CDR3aa: CASSVRSNNEKLFF
CDR3nt: TGTGCCAGCAGCGTTCGGAGCAACAATGAAAAACTGTTTTTT

d_gene: TRBD2
abundance: .
j_gene: TRBJ2-1
v_gene: TRBV15
CDR3aa: CATSRDLAGGLNEQFF
CDR3nt: TGTGCCACCAGCAGAGACCTAGCGGGGGGGCTCAATGAGCAGTTCTTC

d_gene: .
abundance: .
j_gene: TRBJ1-1
v_gene: TRBV29-1
CDR3aa: CSVVAGPPEAFF
CDR3nt: TGCAGCGTTGTAGCAGGGCCCCCTGAAGCTTTCTTT

d_gene: .
abundance: once
j_gene: TRBJ1-1
v_gene: TRBV5-4
CDR3aa: CASSLNSDMNTEAFF
CDR3nt: TGTGCCAGCAGCTTGAATTCGGATATGAACACTGAAGCTTTCTTT

d_gene: TRBD1
abundance: .
j_gene: TRBJ2-3
v_gene: TRBV6-6
CDR3aa: CASSRTGITDTQYF
CDR3nt: TGTGCCAGCAGTAGGACAGGTATCACAGATACGCAGTATTTT

d_gene: .
abundance: .
j_gene: TRBJ2-1
v_gene: TRBV5-1
CDR3aa: CASNNPGISYNEQFF
CDR3nt: TGCGCCAGCAATAACCCGGGGATCTCCTACAATGAGCAGTTCTTC

d_gene: TRBD2
abundance: few
j_gene: TRBJ2-7
v_gene: TRBV3-1/TRBV3-2
CDR3aa: CASSQGTSGSDEQYF
CDR3nt: TGTGCCAGCAGCCAAGGGACTAGCGGGAGTGATGAGCAGTACTTC

d_gene: .
abundance: .
j_gene: TRBJ1-4
v_gene: TRBV30
CDR3aa: CAWSVPSGFGIEKLFF
CDR3nt: TGTGCCTGGAGTGTACCGTCGGGATTCGGAATCGAAAAACTGTTTTTT

d_gene: TRBD2
abundance: once
j_gene: TRBJ2-2
v_gene: TRBV30
CDR3aa: CAWARLAGRAGELFF
CDR3nt: TGTGCCTGGGCCCGACTAGCGGGGAGAGCCGGGGAGCTGTTTTTT

d_gene: .
abundance: .
j_gene: TRBJ1-2
v_gene: TRBV11-2
CDR3aa: CASSLGGHGIYGYTF
CDR3nt: TGTGCCAGCAGCTTAGGTGGTCACGGGATTTATGGCTACACCTTC

d_gene: .
abundance: .
j_gene: TRBJ1-1
v_gene: TRBV10-3
CDR3aa: CAISEKGPYTEAFF
CDR3nt: TGTGCCATCAGTGAGAAGGGGCCCTACACTGAAGCTTTCTTT

d_gene: .
abundance: .
j_gene: TRBJ2-1
v_gene: TRBV6-5
CDR3aa: CASILGSSYNEQFF
CDR3nt: TGTGCCAGCATCTTGGGAAGCTCCTACAATGAGCAGTTCTTC

d_gene: .
abundance: .
j_gene: TRBJ2-1
v_gene: TRBV5-4
CDR3aa: CASSMLRNEQFF
CDR3nt: TGTGCCAGCAGCATGCTTAGGAATGAGCAGTTCTTC

d_gene: TRBD1
abundance: .
j_gene: TRBJ2-6
v_gene: TRBV29-1
CDR3aa: CSVEDFEGALDVLTF
CDR3nt: TGCAGCGTTGAAGATTTTGAGGGGGCCCTAGACGTCCTGACTTTC

d_gene: .
abundance: .
j_gene: TRBJ1-1
v_gene: TRBV7-8
CDR3aa: CASSRGSGTEAFF
CDR3nt: TGTGCCAGCAGCCGGGGTAGTGGCACTGAAGCTTTCTTT

d_gene: TRBD1
abundance: .
j_gene: TRBJ1-1
v_gene: TRBV13
CDR3aa: CASRHFGTENTEAFF
CDR3nt: TGTGCCAGCAGACACTTCGGGACAGAGAACACTGAAGCTTTCTTT

d_gene: .
abundance: .
j_gene: TRBJ1-3
v_gene: TRBV19
CDR3aa: CASKENAGNTIYF
CDR3nt: TGTGCCAGTAAGGAGAATGCTGGAAACACCATATATTTT

d_gene: .
abundance: .
j_gene: TRBJ1-1
v_gene: TRBV20-1
CDR3aa: CSASGQGNTEAFF
CDR3nt: TGCAGTGCTAGTGGTCAGGGGAACACTGAAGCTTTCTTT

d_gene: .
abundance: .
j_gene: TRBJ2-7
v_gene: TRBV4-2
CDR3aa: CASSRKTSGISYEQYF
CDR3nt: TGTGCCAGCAGCCGCAAGACGTCGGGCATATCCTACGAGCAGTACTTC

d_gene: TRBD1
abundance: .
j_gene: TRBJ2-1
v_gene: TRBV9
CDR3aa: CASSADLTTGSSTDEQFF
CDR3nt: TGTGCCAGCAGCGCGGATTTAACGACAGGGTCAAGTACCGATGAGCAGTTCTTC

d_gene: .
abundance: .
j_gene: TRBJ1-2
v_gene: TRBV12-5
CDR3aa: CASGLAASHSLGGYTF
CDR3nt: TGTGCTAGTGGTTTGGCCGCCTCTCACTCCTTGGGTGGCTACACCTTC

d_gene: .
abundance: once
j_gene: TRBJ1-1
v_gene: TRBV6-2/TRBV6-3
CDR3aa: CASSNGGRDWGTEAFF
CDR3nt: TGTGCCAGCAGTAACGGAGGACGGGACTGGGGAACTGAAGCTTTCTTT

d_gene: TRBD1
abundance: .
j_gene: TRBJ2-3
v_gene: TRBV6-6
CDR3aa: CASTSLDRGSDTQYF
CDR3nt: TGTGCCAGCACCTCCCTGGACAGGGGCTCAGATACGCAGTATTTT

d_gene: TRBD2
abundance: .
j_gene: TRBJ2-7
v_gene: TRBV7-8
CDR3aa: CASTQLAGVIYEQYF
CDR3nt: TGTGCCAGCACCCAACTAGCGGGAGTGATTTACGAGCAGTACTTC

d_gene: .
abundance: .
j_gene: TRBJ2-7
v_gene: TRBV19
CDR3aa: CASSEGYEQYF
CDR3nt: TGTGCCAGTAGTGAGGGGTACGAGCAGTACTTC

d_gene: TRBD1
abundance: once
j_gene: TRBJ1-1
v_gene: TRBV6-2/TRBV6-3
CDR3aa: CASSYSGQGARGSLDPEAFF
CDR3nt: TGTGCCAGCAGTTACTCCGGACAGGGGGCTAGGGGGTCATTGGACCCTGAAGCTTTCTTT

d_gene: .
abundance: .
j_gene: TRBJ2-3
v_gene: TRBV6-1
CDR3aa: CASTENPIAETDTQYF
CDR3nt: TGTGCCAGCACTGAAAACCCGATAGCCGAAACAGATACGCAGTATTTT

d_gene: .
abundance: .
j_gene: TRBJ2-5
v_gene: TRBV19
CDR3aa: CASSKRTQETQYF
CDR3nt: TGTGCCAGTAGTAAGCGCACCCAAGAGACCCAGTACTTC

d_gene: .
abundance: .
j_gene: TRBJ2-1
v_gene: TRBV4-1
CDR3aa: CASSQDRPTSYNEQFF
CDR3nt: TGCGCCAGCAGCCAAGACAGGCCGACCTCCTACAATGAGCAGTTCTTC

d_gene: .
abundance: .
j_gene: TRBJ1-4
v_gene: TRBV2
CDR3aa: CASTITGVPNEKLFF
CDR3nt: TGTGCCAGCACGATTACGGGCGTACCAAATGAAAAACTGTTTTTT

d_gene: .
abundance: .
j_gene: TRBJ1-1
v_gene: TRBV6-6
CDR3aa: CASSYSGGEIIGFF
CDR3nt: TGTGCCAGCAGTTACTCCGGGGGAGAGATCATTGGTTTCTTT

d_gene: .
abundance: .
j_gene: TRBJ2-1
v_gene: TRBV19
CDR3aa: CASSTGNSYNEQFF
CDR3nt: TGTGCCAGTAGTACAGGAAATTCCTACAATGAGCAGTTCTTC

d_gene: .
abundance: .
j_gene: TRBJ1-1
v_gene: TRBV6-6
CDR3aa: CASSRRTDMNTEAFF
CDR3nt: TGTGCCAGCAGCCGACGGACAGATATGAACACTGAAGCTTTCTTT

d_gene: .
abundance: .
j_gene: TRBJ2-5
v_gene: TRBV7-2
CDR3aa: CASSPRRTISETQYF
CDR3nt: TGTGCCAGCAGCCCGAGAAGGACTATCTCAGAGACCCAGTACTTC

d_gene: .
abundance: .
j_gene: TRBJ1-1
v_gene: TRBV6-1
CDR3aa: CASSDREATEAFF
CDR3nt: TGTGCCAGCAGTGACAGGGAGGCCACTGAAGCTTTCTTT

d_gene: .
abundance: .
j_gene: TRBJ1-3
v_gene: TRBV2
CDR3aa: CASSDMGGYSGNTIYF
CDR3nt: TGTGCCAGCAGTGATATGGGAGGGTACTCTGGAAACACCATATATTTT

d_gene: .
abundance: .
j_gene: TRBJ2-1
v_gene: TRBV6-1
CDR3aa: CASSDINLDPRRFF
CDR3nt: TGTGCCAGCAGTGATATCAACCTTGATCCCCGCCGGTTCTTC

d_gene: TRBD2
abundance: few
j_gene: TRBJ2-5
v_gene: TRBV3-1/TRBV3-2
CDR3aa: CASSAGLAGQETQYF
CDR3nt: TGTGCCAGCAGCGCAGGACTAGCGGGACAAGAGACCCAGTACTTC

d_gene: .
abundance: once
j_gene: TRBJ1-1
v_gene: TRBV5-5
CDR3aa: CASSFLGPVNTEAFF
CDR3nt: TGTGCCAGCAGCTTTTTAGGTCCCGTAAACACTGAAGCTTTCTTT

d_gene: .
abundance: once
j_gene: TRBJ1-1
v_gene: TRBV5-1
CDR3aa: CASSLAGGNTEAFF
CDR3nt: TGCGCCAGCAGCTTGGCCGGGGGCAACACTGAAGCTTTCTTT

d_gene: .
abundance: once
j_gene: TRBJ1-1
v_gene: TRBV7-9
CDR3aa: CASTFGQNTEAFF
CDR3nt: TGTGCCAGCACCTTCGGACAGAACACTGAAGCTTTCTTT

d_gene: .
abundance: .
j_gene: TRBJ2-2
v_gene: TRBV2
CDR3aa: CASSQMRGLGLTNTGELFF
CDR3nt: TGTGCCAGCAGTCAAATGAGGGGGCTAGGACTAACGAACACCGGGGAGCTGTTTTTT

d_gene: TRBD1
abundance: .
j_gene: TRBJ1-4
v_gene: TRBV30
CDR3aa: CAWSVQGVGEKLFF
CDR3nt: TGTGCCTGGAGTGTACAGGGGGTGGGAGAAAAACTGTTTTTT

d_gene: .
abundance: .
j_gene: TRBJ2-3
v_gene: TRBV7-6
CDR3aa: CASARGAKPSTDTQYF
CDR3nt: TGTGCCAGCGCTAGGGGGGCTAAACCTAGCACAGATACGCAGTATTTT

d_gene: .
abundance: .
j_gene: TRBJ1-3
v_gene: TRBV30
CDR3aa: CAWSGLRNTIYF
CDR3nt: TGTGCCTGGAGCGGACTTAGAAACACCATATATTTT

d_gene: .
abundance: .
j_gene: TRBJ2-1
v_gene: TRBV24-1
CDR3aa: CATSKGGSYNEQFF
CDR3nt: TGTGCCACCAGTAAAGGTGGGTCCTACAATGAGCAGTTCTTC

d_gene: .
abundance: .
j_gene: TRBJ2-4
v_gene: TRBV9
CDR3aa: CASSVEVQQNIQYF
CDR3nt: TGTGCCAGCAGCGTAGAAGTCCAGCAAAACATTCAGTACTTC

d_gene: .
abundance: .
j_gene: TRBJ1-6
v_gene: TRBV28
CDR3aa: CASRRRGGSPLHF
CDR3nt: TGTGCCAGCAGAAGGCGGGGTGGCTCACCCCTCCACTTT

d_gene: .
abundance: once
j_gene: TRBJ1-1
v_gene: TRBV6-6
CDR3aa: CASSYGGSPTEAFF
CDR3nt: TGTGCCAGCAGTTACGGGGGATCCCCCACTGAAGCTTTCTTT

d_gene: .
abundance: .
j_gene: TRBJ1-3
v_gene: TRBV12-5
CDR3aa: CASGLTQGGSGNTIYF
CDR3nt: TGTGCTAGTGGTTTGACACAGGGTGGCTCTGGAAACACCATATATTTT

d_gene: .
abundance: .
j_gene: TRBJ1-5
v_gene: TRBV19
CDR3aa: CASNHLGGNQPQHF
CDR3nt: TGTGCCAGTAATCATCTGGGAGGGAATCAGCCCCAGCATTTT

d_gene: .
abundance: .
j_gene: TRBJ1-3
v_gene: TRBV6-2/TRBV6-3
CDR3aa: CASSYLDLGGKRNTIYF
CDR3nt: TGTGCCAGCAGTTACCTCGACTTAGGTGGGAAGAGAAACACCATATATTTT